Below are 3 T cell receptor beta chains sequenced from a single sample in a study of blood T cell repertoires in COVID-19. Measured with immunoSEQ multiplex PCR; TCRdb has only the in-frame clones, and not every one. The sample has roughly 500,000 clones; roughly 89% are singletons. The sample taken for sequencing was peripheral blood. All receptors derive from a man aged 18 to 29 with COVID-19, enrolled during active disease.

Regarding this clone: The same CDR3 is also encoded by other DNA sequences in this sample. The rearrangement joins TRBV5-1 to TRBJ2-5; 7 nucleotides match TRBD1. The CDR3 is made up of 14 amino acids. With 0 bases clipped from V and 3 bases from J, the junction kept 2 bases outside the gene matches. Germline V gene sequence: CDR1 SGHRS, CDR2 YFSETQ. CDR3 sequence (DNA): TGCGCCAGCAGCTTGGGACAGGGAGAAGAGACCCAGTACTTC. It encodes CASSLGQGEETQYF.

The genes are TRBV5-1 and TRBJ1-1; D is undetermined. The CDR3 spans 15 residues. Germline CDR1 and CDR2: SGHRS and YFSETQ. Trimming pared 4 bases from V and 5 bases from J, leaving 18 bases between. CDR3 region: CASSPTGVLETEAFF. In DNA, the CDR3 is TGCGCCAGCAGCCCGACCGGGGTACTGGAGACTGAAGCTTTCTTT.

This clone has just a few counts. The chain is built from TRBV3-1 (or the pseudogene TRBV3-2) and TRBJ1-1; D is ambiguous. The CDR3 runs 14 residues. V was shortened by 4 bases and J by 1 base, with 10 bases between the two germline ends. Germline V gene data show CDR1 as LGHDT and CDR2 as YNNKEL (reference sequence). The CDR3 loop reads CASSLKEANTEAFF. CDR3 DNA: TGTGCCAGCAGCCTGAAAGAGGCGAACACTGAAGCTTTCTTT.